Shown below are 25 T cell receptor beta chains from a single sample sequenced in a study of shared clonotypes between healthy human individuals. TCRdb's table, derived via immunoSEQ multiplex PCR, lists solely in-frame clones and lacks some. The sample includes about 2 million clones, around 96% of them seen just once. The naive CD8 fraction comprised CD45RO-negative cells positively selected for CCR7 and excluded terminally differentiated effector memory CD45RA+ cells. Sequences were obtained from naive CD8+ T cells sorted from blood. The receptors here all came from a man aged 18-30 years in good health.

The rearrangement links TRBV19 to TRBJ2-7, with unresolved D. Germline V gene sequence: CDR1 LNHDA, CDR2 SQIVND (reference sequence). The CDR3 extends over 14 amino acids. Trimming shortened V by 0 bases and J by 6 bases, and 12 bases separated the two germline ends. This CDR3 is CASSIDVSRFEQYF. The CDR3 coding sequence is TGTGCCAGTAGTATAGACGTATCTCGTTTCGAGCAGTACTTC.

The chain recombines TRBV2 with TRBJ2-1, with D possibly being TRBD1 (5 bases). The CDR3 is made up of 17 amino acids. Germline CDR1 is SNHLY and CDR2 is FYNNEI. The ends were cut back, 0 bases at V and 7 bases at J, with 19 bases in the middle. For the CDR3, the DNA is TGTGCCAGCAGTGAAGCCCAGCTTGAGGAGAGGACAAATGAGCAGTTCTTC. This gives the protein CASSEAQLEERTNEQFF.

The chain has TRBV7-3 and TRBJ2-7; 7 bases align to TRBD2. V shed 5 bases and J 2 bases; nucleotides not matched to a gene: 6. The CDR3 covers 14 residues. CDR1 and CDR2 from the germline V gene are SGHTA and FQGTGA. CDR3 bases: TGTGCCAGCAGCGGACGGACTAGAGCCTACGAGCAGTACTTC. The encoded protein is CASSGRTRAYEQYF.

Comment on this clone: Other DNA sequences within the sample encode an identical CDR3. V usage is TRBV27 and J usage is TRBJ2-7; no clear D. Trimming removed 3 bases at V and 2 bases at J, with 8 bases between. CDR1 and CDR2 from the germline V gene are MNHEY and SMNVEV (reference sequence). The CDR3 runs to 13 residues. The CDR3 region has the DNA TGTGCCAGCAGTTTCCGTGCCGCCTACGAGCAGTACTTC. Translation: CASSFRAAYEQYF.

This sequence joins TRBV19 and TRBJ1-5; 7 bases are shared with TRBD1. The CDR3 covers 18 residues. V lost 3 bases, J lost 0 bases, and 11 bases stayed unmatched. Looked up from germline, CDR1 is LNHDA and CDR2 is SQIVND (reference sequence). CDR3 nucleotide sequence: TGTGCCAGTAGTATCCTGCGGACAGGAGGGTATAGCAATCAGCCCCAGCATTTT. This codes for CASSILRTGGYSNQPQHF.

The rearrangement uses TRBV7-9 and TRBJ2-1; 10 bases fit TRBD2. Germline V CDR1 and CDR2: SEHNR, FQNEAQ (reference sequence). The CDR3 totals 15 residues. J was trimmed by 10 bases and V by 2 bases; bases with no gene match: 8. This CDR3 reads CASSLLLAGVLEQFF. CDR3 DNA: TGTGCCAGCAGCTTATTGCTAGCGGGGGTACTCGAGCAGTTCTTC.

The chain's CDR3 is CASSMPLGAGRYEQYF. The DNA for the CDR3 is TGTGCCAGTAGTATGCCCCTGGGGGCAGGGCGGTACGAGCAGTACTTC. The chain uses TRBV19 and TRBJ2-7, with D possibly matching TRBD1 (6 bases). This CDR3 has 16 amino acids. Trimming pared 3 bases from V and 4 bases from J, leaving 19 bases between. The germline gives CDR1 LNHDA, CDR2 SQIVND (reference sequence).

The V call is TRBV11-2, the J call TRBJ1-3, with no clear D. V lost 4 bases, J lost 2 bases, and 15 bases lay in between. This CDR3 spans 16 amino acids. The germline V gene encodes CDR1 SGHAT and CDR2 FQNNGV. Here the CDR3 DNA reads TGTGCCAGCAGCTCCCCCCGGGAAAATACTGGAAACACCATATATTTT. It yields the protein CASSSPRENTGNTIYF.

Worth noting for this clone: In the same sample, other DNA sequences code for this CDR3. The V call is TRBV5-6, the J call TRBJ2-3; D is unresolved. This CDR3 is built from 13 residues. V was clipped by 0 bases and J by 3 bases, with 5 bases between them. The germline CDR1 and CDR2 sequences are SGHDT and YYEEEE. The CDR3 reads CASSLAGTDTQYF. CDR3 in DNA: TGTGCCAGCAGCTTGGCTGGTACAGATACGCAGTATTTT.

The chain carries TRBV5-4 and TRBJ2-1; 11 bases agree with TRBD2. This CDR3 is built from 15 residues. The germline V gene has CDR1 SGHNT and CDR2 YYREEE (reference sequence). V shed 3 bases and J 3 bases; nucleotides not matched to a gene: 2. The DNA of the CDR3 is TGTGCCAGCAGCTACGGGACTAGCGGCTACAATGAGCAGTTCTTC. Amino acid sequence: CASSYGTSGYNEQFF.

The gene calls are TRBV5-8 and TRBJ2-1; 8 bases match TRBD2. The CDR3 covers 14 residues. After removal of 4 bases from V and 9 bases from J, the junction contained 9 bases not matched to a gene. Looked up from germline, CDR1 is SGHTS and CDR2 is YDEGEE. CDR3: CASSTDPGGGEQFF. The CDR3 nucleotides read TGTGCCAGCAGCACTGACCCGGGAGGGGGTGAGCAGTTCTTC.

This clone appeared once. The rearrangement joins TRBV2 to TRBJ2-7; a weak D match, TRBD1 (6 bases). This CDR3 has 15 residues. V was pared by 0 bases and J by 0 bases, with 9 bases between. The germline V gene encodes CDR1 SNHLY and CDR2 FYNNEI. The CDR3 spells CASSEAGHSSYEQYF. The CDR3 DNA is TGTGCCAGCAGTGAAGCGGGACATTCCTCCTACGAGCAGTACTTC.

This rearrangement joins TRBV18 to TRBJ2-5; D gene unclear. The CDR3 sequence is 18 residues long. The V end was cut by 2 bases, the J end by 1 base, with 20 bases between. From germline, CDR1 is KGHSH and CDR2 LQKENI. The CDR3 reads CASSPVNPGSDPQETQYF. In DNA form, the CDR3 reads TGTGCCAGCTCACCAGTGAATCCCGGCTCTGATCCCCAAGAGACCCAGTACTTC.

V is TRBV9 and J is TRBJ2-7; 10 bases line up with TRBD2. Germline CDR1 is SGDLS and CDR2 is YYNGEE. V shed 4 bases, J shed 0 bases, and the junction held 4 bases outside the gene matches. This CDR3 is 15 amino acids long. CDR3 sequence (DNA): TGTGCCAGCAGCCCTACTAGCGGGGTCTCCTACGAGCAGTACTTC. The encoded protein is CASSPTSGVSYEQYF. The whole variable domain, filled in from reference TRBV9 and TRBJ2-7, reads DSGVTQTPKHLITATGQRVTLRCSPRSGDLSVYWYQQSLDQGLQFLIQYYNGEERAKGNILERFSAQQFPDLHSELNLSSLELGDSALYFCASSPTSGVSYEQYFGPGTRLTVT.

The chain carries TRBV6-4 and TRBJ2-2; 9 nucleotides align to TRBD2. Germline V gene lookup returns CDR1 MRHNA and CDR2 SNTAGT. The CDR3 spans 15 residues. V lost 2 bases and J lost 4; bases outside the gene matches: 2. CDR3 bases: TGTGCCAGCAGTGACGAAGCGGGGGGCACCGGGGAGCTGTTTTTT. Protein sequence: CASSDEAGGTGELFF.

CDR3 sequence (DNA): TGTGCCAGCAGCCAAGAACTGCACTCTGGAAACACCATATATTTT. Protein product: CASSQELHSGNTIYF. The chain has TRBV14 and TRBJ1-3; the D is unclear. The length of the CDR3 is 15 residues. Germline V gene lookup returns CDR1 SGHDN and CDR2 FVKESK. V was cut by 0 bases and J by 0 bases, with 6 bases left in between.

This chain uses TRBV4-1 with TRBJ1-3; unclear D gene. Germline V CDR1 and CDR2: MGHRA, YSYEKL. V was cut by 3 bases and J by 1 base, with 13 bases left in between. This CDR3 is built from 16 residues. CDR3 sequence reads: CASSHRTESSGNTIYF. In DNA, the CDR3 is TGCGCCAGCAGCCATAGGACGGAGAGTTCTGGAAACACCATATATTTT.

The chain recombines TRBV7-9 with TRBJ1-2; tentatively, D is TRBD1 (6 bases). V was trimmed by 7 bases and J by 8 bases, leaving 20 bases between them. CDR1 is SEHNR and CDR2 is FQNEAQ in the germline V gene (reference sequence). The CDR3 runs 14 residues. CDR3 sequence: CASTVVSGAGGYTF. DNA for the CDR3: TGTGCCAGCACCGTCGTGTCGGGGGCCGGCGGCTACACCTTC.

About this clone itself: Within the sample, other DNA sequences also encode this same CDR3. The V and J genes are TRBV25-1 and TRBJ2-7; weak D call: TRBD2 (6 bases). There are 14 residues in the CDR3. Germline values: CDR1 MGHDK, CDR2 SYGVNS. V was cut by 0 bases and J by 2 bases, with 8 bases left in between. The CDR3 DNA reads TGTGCCAGCAGTGAATATGGGGGGACCTACGAGCAGTACTTC. Translating it yields CASSEYGGTYEQYF.

The CDR3 region is CASSLGAGVSYEQYF. The DNA of the CDR3 is TGTGCCAGCAGCTTAGGGGCAGGGGTCTCCTACGAGCAGTACTTC. V and J are TRBV11-2 and TRBJ2-7, with a weak D call TRBD1 (6 bases). V was cut by 1 base and J by 0 bases, with 10 bases left in between. From germline, CDR1 is SGHAT and CDR2 FQNNGV. This CDR3 is built from 15 residues. Drawing the rest from reference TRBV11-2 and TRBJ2-7, the complete variable domain is EAGVAQSPRYKIIEKRQSVAFWCNPISGHATLYWYQQILGQGPKLLIQFQNNGVVDDSQLPKDRFSAERLKGVDSTLKIQPAKLEDSAVYLCASSLGAGVSYEQYFGPGTRLTVT.

This clone appeared once. The V and J genes are TRBV15 and TRBJ2-7, with TRBD1 identical over 7 bases. The CDR3 has 15 amino acids. The trim removed 4 bases at V and 2 bases at J, leaving 8 bases unmatched. Germline lookup yields CDR1 LNHNV and CDR2 YYDKDF (reference sequence). CDR3: CATSNPQGEPYEQYF. CDR3 sequence (DNA): TGTGCCACCAGCAACCCGCAGGGGGAACCCTACGAGCAGTACTTC. The full variable domain, in which reference TRBV15 and TRBJ2-7 provide the parts outside the CDR3, is DAMVIQNPRYQVTQFGKPVTLSCSQTLNHNVMYWYQQKSSQAPKLLFHYYDKDFNNEADTPDNFQSRRPNTSFCFLDIRSPGLGDTAMYLCATSNPQGEPYEQYFGPGTRLTVT.

The chain combines TRBV12-5 with TRBJ2-7, with 12 nucleotides matching TRBD2. The CDR3 length is 18 residues. CDR1 and CDR2 (germline): LGHNT, FRNRAP. With 7 bases clipped from V and 0 bases from J, the junction kept 13 bases outside the gene matches. Here the CDR3 reads CASASTSGSFGGSYEQYF. CDR3 DNA sequence: TGTGCTAGTGCCTCGACTAGCGGGAGCTTTGGGGGCTCCTACGAGCAGTACTTC.

In DNA form, the CDR3 reads TGTGCCAGTAGTCGGCAGCACCCAACTAATGAAAAACTGTTTTTT. This codes for CASSRQHPTNEKLFF. The chain is built from TRBV19 and TRBJ1-4; D uncertain. With 5 bases removed from V and 0 bases from J, the gap between germline ends came to 10 bases. Germline V gene sequence: CDR1 LNHDA, CDR2 SQIVND (reference sequence). The CDR3 extends over 15 amino acids.

This chain connects TRBV28 to TRBJ1-4, with a possible D match to TRBD1 (5 bases). Trimming stripped 3 bases from V and 4 bases from J, with 24 bases between. This CDR3 spans 19 amino acids. Germline values: CDR1 MDHEN, CDR2 SYDVKM. The CDR3 loop is CASSLGREEVLGFNEKLFF. As DNA, the CDR3 is TGTGCCAGCAGTTTGGGCAGGGAGGAGGTCCTGGGGTTTAATGAAAAACTGTTTTTT.

This clone was detected once. The chain links TRBV4-1 to TRBJ2-7; D remains unclear. Per the germline V gene, CDR1 is MGHRA and CDR2 is YSYEKL. Trimming stripped 0 bases from V and 4 bases from J, with 10 bases between. The CDR3 runs 14 residues. DNA of the CDR3: TGCGCCAGCAGCCAAGAGGAGTTGCGGTACGAGCAGTACTTC. It specifies CASSQEELRYEQYF.